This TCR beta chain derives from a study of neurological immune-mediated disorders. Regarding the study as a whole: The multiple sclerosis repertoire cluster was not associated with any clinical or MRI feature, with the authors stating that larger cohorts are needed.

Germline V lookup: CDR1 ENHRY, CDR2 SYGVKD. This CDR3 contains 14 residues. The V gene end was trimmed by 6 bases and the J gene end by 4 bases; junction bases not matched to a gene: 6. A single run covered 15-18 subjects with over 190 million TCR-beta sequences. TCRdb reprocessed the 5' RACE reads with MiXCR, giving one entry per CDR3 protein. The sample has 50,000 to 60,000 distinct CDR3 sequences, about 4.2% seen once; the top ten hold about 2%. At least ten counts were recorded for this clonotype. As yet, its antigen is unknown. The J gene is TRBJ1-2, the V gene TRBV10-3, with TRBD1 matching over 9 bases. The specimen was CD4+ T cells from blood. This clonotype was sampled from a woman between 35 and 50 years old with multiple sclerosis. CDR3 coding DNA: TGTGCCATCAGAAGGGACAGGGAACTCTATGGCTACACCTTC. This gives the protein CAIRRDRELYGYTF.